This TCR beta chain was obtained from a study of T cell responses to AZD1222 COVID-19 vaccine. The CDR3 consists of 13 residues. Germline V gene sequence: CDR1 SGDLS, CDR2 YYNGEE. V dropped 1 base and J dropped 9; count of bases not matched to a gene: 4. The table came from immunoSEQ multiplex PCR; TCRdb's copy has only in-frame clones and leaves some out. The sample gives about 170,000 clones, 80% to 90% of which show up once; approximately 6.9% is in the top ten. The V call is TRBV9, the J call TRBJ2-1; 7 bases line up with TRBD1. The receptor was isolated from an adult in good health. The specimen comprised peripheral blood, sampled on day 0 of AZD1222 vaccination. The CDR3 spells CASSVKQGLEQFF. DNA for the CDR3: TGTGCCAGCAGCGTAAAACAGGGGCTTGAGCAGTTCTTC.